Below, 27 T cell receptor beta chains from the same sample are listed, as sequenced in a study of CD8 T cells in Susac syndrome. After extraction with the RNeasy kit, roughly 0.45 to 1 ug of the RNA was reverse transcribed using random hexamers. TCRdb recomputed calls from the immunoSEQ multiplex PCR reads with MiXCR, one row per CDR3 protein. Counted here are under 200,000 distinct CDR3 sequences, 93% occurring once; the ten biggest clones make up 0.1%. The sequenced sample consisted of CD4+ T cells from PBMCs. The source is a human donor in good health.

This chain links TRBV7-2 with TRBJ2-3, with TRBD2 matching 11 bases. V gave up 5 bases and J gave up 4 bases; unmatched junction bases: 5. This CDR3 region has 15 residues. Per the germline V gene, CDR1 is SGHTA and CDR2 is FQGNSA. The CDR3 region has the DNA TGTGCCAGCAGCCCCCCGGGACTAGCGGCAGATACGCAGTATTTT. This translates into CASSPPGLAADTQYF. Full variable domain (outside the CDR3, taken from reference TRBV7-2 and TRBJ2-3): GAGVSQSPSNKVTEKGKDVELRCDPISGHTALYWYRQSLGQGLEFLIYFQGNSAPDKSGLPSDRFSAERTGGSVSTLTIQRTQQEDSAVYLCASSPPGLAADTQYFGPGTRLTVL.

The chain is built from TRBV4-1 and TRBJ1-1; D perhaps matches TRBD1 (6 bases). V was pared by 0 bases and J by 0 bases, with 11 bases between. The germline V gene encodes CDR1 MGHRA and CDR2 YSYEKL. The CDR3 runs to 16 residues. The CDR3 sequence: CASSQDGQGLNTEAFF. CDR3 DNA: TGCGCCAGCAGCCAAGATGGGCAGGGGTTGAACACTGAAGCTTTCTTT.

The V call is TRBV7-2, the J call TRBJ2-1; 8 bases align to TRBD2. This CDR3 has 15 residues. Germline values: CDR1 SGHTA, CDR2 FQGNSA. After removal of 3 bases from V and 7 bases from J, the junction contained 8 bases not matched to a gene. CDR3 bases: TGTGCCAGCAGCTTCGCGGGAGGTCCGGGGAATGAGCAGTTCTTC. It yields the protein CASSFAGGPGNEQFF.

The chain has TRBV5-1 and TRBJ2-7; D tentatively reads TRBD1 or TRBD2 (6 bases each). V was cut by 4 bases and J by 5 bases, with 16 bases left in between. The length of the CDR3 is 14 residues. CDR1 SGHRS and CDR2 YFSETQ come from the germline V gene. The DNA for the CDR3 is TGCGCCAGCAGCCTGGGGGGCGGAATAGACGAGCAGTACTTC. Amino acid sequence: CASSLGGGIDEQYF.

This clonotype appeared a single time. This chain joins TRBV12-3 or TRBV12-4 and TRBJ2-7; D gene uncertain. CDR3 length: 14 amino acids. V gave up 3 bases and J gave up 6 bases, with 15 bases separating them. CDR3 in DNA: TGTGCCAGCAGTTTCAATCCGGGTAAGGGCGAGCAGTACTTC. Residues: CASSFNPGKGEQYF.

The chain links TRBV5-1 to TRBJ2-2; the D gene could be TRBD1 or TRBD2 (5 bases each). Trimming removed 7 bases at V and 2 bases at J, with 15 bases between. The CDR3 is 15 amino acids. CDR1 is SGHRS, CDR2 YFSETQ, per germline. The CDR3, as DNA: TGCGCCAGCGGCCCCGGGACGGTCAACACCGGGGAGCTGTTTTTT. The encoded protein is CASGPGTVNTGELFF.

Here the CDR3 reads CAIRLVENYGYTF. The CDR3 nucleotides are TGTGCCATCAGACTCGTAGAGAACTATGGCTACACCTTC. The genes are TRBV10-3 and TRBJ1-2; no definite D call. CDR3 length equals 13 residues. The V and J ends lost 6 bases and 2 bases respectively, with 10 bases between them. CDR1 and CDR2 from the germline V gene are ENHRY and SYGVKD.

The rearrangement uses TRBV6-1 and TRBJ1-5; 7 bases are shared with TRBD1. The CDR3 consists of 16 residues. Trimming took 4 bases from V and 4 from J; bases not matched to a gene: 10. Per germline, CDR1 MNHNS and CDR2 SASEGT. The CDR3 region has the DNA TGTGCCAGCAGTGTGAGATTGGCAGGGGGGAATCAGCCCCAGCATTTT. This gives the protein CASSVRLAGGNQPQHF.

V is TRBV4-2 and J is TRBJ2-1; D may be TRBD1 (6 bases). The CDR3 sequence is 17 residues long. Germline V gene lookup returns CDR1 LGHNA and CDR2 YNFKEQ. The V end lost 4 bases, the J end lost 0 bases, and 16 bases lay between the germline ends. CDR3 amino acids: CASSPTRGTSSYNEQFF. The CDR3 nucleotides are TGTGCCAGCAGCCCCACGAGGGGGACGAGCTCCTACAATGAGCAGTTCTTC.

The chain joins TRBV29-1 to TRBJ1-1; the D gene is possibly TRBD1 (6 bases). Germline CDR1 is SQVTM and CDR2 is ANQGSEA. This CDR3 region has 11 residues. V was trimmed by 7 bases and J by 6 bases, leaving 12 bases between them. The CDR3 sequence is CSAAEGAEAFF. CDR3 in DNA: TGCAGCGCCGCAGAGGGGGCTGAAGCTTTCTTT.

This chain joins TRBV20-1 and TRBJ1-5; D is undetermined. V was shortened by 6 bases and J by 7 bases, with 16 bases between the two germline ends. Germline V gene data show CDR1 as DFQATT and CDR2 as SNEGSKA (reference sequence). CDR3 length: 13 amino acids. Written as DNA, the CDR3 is TGCAGTGCCCCGAGTGGGCGCAGGCAGCCCCAGCATTTT. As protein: CSAPSGRRQPQHF.

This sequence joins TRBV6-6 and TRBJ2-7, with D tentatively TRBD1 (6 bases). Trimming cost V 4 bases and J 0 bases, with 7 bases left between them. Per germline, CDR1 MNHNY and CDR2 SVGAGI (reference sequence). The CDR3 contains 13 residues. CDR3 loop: CASSWGHSYEQYV. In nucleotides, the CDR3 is TGTGCCAGCAGTTGGGGACACTCCTACGAGCAGTACGTC.

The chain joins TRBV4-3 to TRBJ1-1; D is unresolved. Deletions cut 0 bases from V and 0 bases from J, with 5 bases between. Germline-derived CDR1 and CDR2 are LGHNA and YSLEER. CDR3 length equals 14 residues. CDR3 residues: CASSQEGLNTEAFF. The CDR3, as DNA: TGCGCCAGCAGCCAAGAGGGTCTGAACACTGAAGCTTTCTTT.

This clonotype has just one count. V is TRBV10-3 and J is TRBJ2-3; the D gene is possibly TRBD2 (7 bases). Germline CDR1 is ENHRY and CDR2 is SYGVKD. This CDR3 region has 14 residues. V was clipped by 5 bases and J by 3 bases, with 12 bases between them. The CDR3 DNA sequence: TGTGCCATCAGTCTTGGGGGGGCTACAGATACGCAGTATTTT. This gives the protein CAISLGGATDTQYF.

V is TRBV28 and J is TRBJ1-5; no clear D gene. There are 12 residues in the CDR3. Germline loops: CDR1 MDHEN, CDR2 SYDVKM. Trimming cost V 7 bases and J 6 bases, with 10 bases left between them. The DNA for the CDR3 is TGTGCCAGCAACCCTAGGAGTCAGCCCCAGCATTTT. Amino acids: CASNPRSQPQHF.

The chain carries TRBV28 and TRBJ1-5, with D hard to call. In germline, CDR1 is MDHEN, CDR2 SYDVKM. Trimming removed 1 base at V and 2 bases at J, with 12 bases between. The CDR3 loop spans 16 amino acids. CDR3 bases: TGTGCCAGCAGTTTATACGGACGGGTGGGCAATCAGCCCCAGCATTTT. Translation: CASSLYGRVGNQPQHF.

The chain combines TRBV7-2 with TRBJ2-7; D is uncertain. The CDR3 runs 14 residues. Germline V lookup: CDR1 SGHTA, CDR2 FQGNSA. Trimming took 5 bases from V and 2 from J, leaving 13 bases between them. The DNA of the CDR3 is TGTGCCAGCAGCCCGACGCCTGGGGCCTACGAGCAGTACTTC. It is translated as CASSPTPGAYEQYF.

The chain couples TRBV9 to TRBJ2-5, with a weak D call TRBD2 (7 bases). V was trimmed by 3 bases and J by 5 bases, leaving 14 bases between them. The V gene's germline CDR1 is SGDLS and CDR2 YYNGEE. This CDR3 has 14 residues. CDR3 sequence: CASSAGGPGETQYF. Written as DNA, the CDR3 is TGTGCCAGCAGCGCGGGGGGCCCGGGGGAGACCCAGTACTTC.

The CDR3 region has the DNA TGTGCCAGCAGCGTAGGGTCAGCCCGAGACCGGGTCCTGACTTTC. Encoded protein: CASSVGSARDRVLTF. The V gene is TRBV9, the J gene TRBJ2-6; the D is unclear. This CDR3 has 15 amino acids. Deletions cut 0 bases from V and 13 bases from J, with 17 bases between. Looked up from germline, CDR1 is SGDLS and CDR2 is YYNGEE.

The CDR3 sequence: CASTLGDDSNQPQHF. The CDR3 DNA reads as TGTGCCAGTACCCTTGGGGACGATAGCAATCAGCCCCAGCATTTT. This chain joins TRBV19 and TRBJ1-5; possibly TRBD1 for D (5 bases). This CDR3 spans 15 amino acids. V lost 7 bases and J 0 bases, leaving 13 bases between the germline ends. Per germline, CDR1 LNHDA and CDR2 SQIVND (reference sequence).

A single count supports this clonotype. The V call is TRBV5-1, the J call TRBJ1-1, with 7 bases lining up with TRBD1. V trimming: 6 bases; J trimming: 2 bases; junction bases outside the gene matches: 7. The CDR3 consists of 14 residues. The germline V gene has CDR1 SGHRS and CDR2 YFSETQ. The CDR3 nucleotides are TGCGCCAGCACCTACGGGACAGTTAACACTGAAGCTTTCTTT. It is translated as CASTYGTVNTEAFF.

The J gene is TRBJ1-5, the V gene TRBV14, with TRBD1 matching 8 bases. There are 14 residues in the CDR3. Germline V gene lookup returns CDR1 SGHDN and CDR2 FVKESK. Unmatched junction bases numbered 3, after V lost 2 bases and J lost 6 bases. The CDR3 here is CASSQQGAGQPQHF. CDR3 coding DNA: TGTGCCAGCAGCCAACAGGGGGCAGGTCAGCCCCAGCATTTT.

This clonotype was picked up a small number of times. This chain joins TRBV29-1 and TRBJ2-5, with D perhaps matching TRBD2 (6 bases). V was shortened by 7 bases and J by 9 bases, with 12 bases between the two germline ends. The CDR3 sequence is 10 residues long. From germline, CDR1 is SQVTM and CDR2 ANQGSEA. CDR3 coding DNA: TGCAGCGCGGCCCGGGAGTCCCAGTACTTC. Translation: CSAARESQYF.

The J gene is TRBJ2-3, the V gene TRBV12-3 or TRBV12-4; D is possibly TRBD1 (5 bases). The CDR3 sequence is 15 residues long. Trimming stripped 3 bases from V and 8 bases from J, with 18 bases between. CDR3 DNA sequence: TGTGCCAGCAGTTTCTTGCAGGGCCCTTATGCTACGCAGTATTTT. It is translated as CASSFLQGPYATQYF.

The CDR3 DNA follows: TGTGCCAGCAGCCCAGGTGGGGGCTGGGCCAACGTCCTGACTTTC. This gives the protein CASSPGGGWANVLTF. V and J are TRBV7-3 and TRBJ2-6; possible D gene TRBD1, 6 bases. The CDR3 consists of 15 residues. The ends were cut back, 5 bases at V and 5 bases at J, with 13 bases in the middle. Germline loops: CDR1 SGHTA, CDR2 FQGTGA. Filled out from reference TRBV7-3 and TRBJ2-6, the complete variable domain reads GAGVSQTPSNKVTEKGKYVELRCDPISGHTALYWYRQSLGQGPEFLIYFQGTGAADDSGLPNDRFFAVRPEGSVSTLKIQRTERGDSAVYLCASSPGGGWANVLTFGAGSRLTVL.

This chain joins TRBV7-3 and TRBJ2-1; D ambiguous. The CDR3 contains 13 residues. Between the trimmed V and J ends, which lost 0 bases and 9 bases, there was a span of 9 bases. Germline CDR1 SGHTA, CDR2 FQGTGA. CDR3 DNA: TGTGCCAGCAGCTTAACATCATGGAGTGAGCAGTTCTTC. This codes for CASSLTSWSEQFF.

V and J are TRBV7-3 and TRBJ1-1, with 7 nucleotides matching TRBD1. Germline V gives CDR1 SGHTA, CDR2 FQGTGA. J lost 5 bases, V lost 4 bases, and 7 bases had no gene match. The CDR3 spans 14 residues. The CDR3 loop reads CASSSAGGGTEAFF. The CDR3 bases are TGTGCCAGCAGCTCAGCAGGGGGAGGAACTGAAGCTTTCTTT. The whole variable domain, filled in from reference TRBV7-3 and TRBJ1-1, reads GAGVSQTPSNKVTEKGKYVELRCDPISGHTALYWYRQSLGQGPEFLIYFQGTGAADDSGLPNDRFFAVRPEGSVSTLKIQRTERGDSAVYLCASSSAGGGTEAFFGQGTRLTVV.